The 31 T cell receptor beta chains reported below all come from one sample, sequenced in a study of blood T cell repertoires in COVID-19. Only in-frame clones appear in the TCRdb table, and some are missing; sequencing was by immunoSEQ multiplex PCR. Counted here are about 200,000 clones, roughly nine tenths occurring once; the ten biggest clones make up 0.7% to 0.85%. The sequencing input was peripheral blood. All receptors derive from a woman aged 65 to 85 with acute or convalescent COVID-19.

The V gene is TRBV3-1 (or the pseudogene TRBV3-2), the J gene TRBJ2-2, with TRBD2 identical over 10 bases. Germline V CDR1 and CDR2: LGHDT, YNNKEL (reference sequence). This CDR3 region has 17 residues. Germline trimming cut 2 bases from V and 6 bases from J; bases unmatched to any gene: 9. CDR3 coding DNA: TGTGCCAGCAGCCAAAGTGCGGGGCTAGCGGGAGCCGGGGAGCTGTTTTTT. This codes for CASSQSAGLAGAGELFF.

The V call is TRBV4-2, the J call TRBJ2-7; no firm D call. The CDR3 runs to 16 residues. The ends were cut back, 0 bases at V and 2 bases at J, with 14 bases in the middle. From germline, CDR1 is LGHNA and CDR2 YNFKEQ. CDR3 DNA sequence: TGTGCCAGCAGCCAAGATAGTCTGGGCAGTCCCTACGAGCAGTACTTC. This codes for CASSQDSLGSPYEQYF.

This rearrangement joins TRBV28 to TRBJ2-5, with D possibly being TRBD1 (6 bases). Per germline, CDR1 MDHEN and CDR2 SYDVKM. V was cut by 8 bases and J by 5 bases, with 18 bases left in between. The CDR3 has 14 residues. Here the CDR3 reads CASGVGGARETQYF. Written as DNA, the CDR3 is TGTGCCAGCGGGGTTGGGGGCGCGAGGGAGACCCAGTACTTC.

The chain has TRBV5-1 and TRBJ1-4; 11 bases match TRBD1. CDR3 size: 18 residues. CDR1 is SGHRS, CDR2 YFSETQ, per germline. J lost 5 bases, V lost 0 bases, and 9 bases had no gene match. The CDR3 reads CASSLAGTGGRPNEKLFF. The CDR3 DNA reads TGCGCCAGCAGCTTGGCCGGGACAGGGGGTCGGCCAAATGAAAAACTGTTTTTT.

The chain is built from TRBV4-3 and TRBJ2-7; 7 nucleotides agree with TRBD1. The germline gives CDR1 LGHNA, CDR2 YSLEER. This CDR3 contains 15 residues. V gave up 4 bases and J gave up 4 bases; unmatched junction bases: 10. In DNA, the CDR3 is TGCGCCAGCAGCCTAAGTCCCGGGACAGCGTACGAGCAGTACTTC. Amino acid sequence: CASSLSPGTAYEQYF.

The chain links TRBV20-1 to TRBJ2-7; D possibly corresponds to TRBD1 (6 bases). Trimming took 3 bases from V and 0 from J, leaving 12 bases between them. CDR3 length equals 14 residues. CDR1 and CDR2 (germline): DFQATT, SNEGSKA (reference sequence). The CDR3 DNA reads TGCAGTGCTAGTGACAGGAAAAGCTCCTACGAGCAGTACTTC. Its translation is CSASDRKSSYEQYF.

The chain recombines TRBV27 with TRBJ2-7; 11 bases map to TRBD2. With V trimmed by 7 bases and J by 0 bases, 2 bases remained unmatched. Germline CDR1 is MNHEY and CDR2 is SMNVEV (reference sequence). The CDR3 length is 14 residues. The CDR3, as DNA: TGTGCCAGCAAGACTAGCGGGGTCTCCTACGAGCAGTACTTC. This sequence encodes CASKTSGVSYEQYF.

The chain uses TRBV6-6 and TRBJ1-2; 9 nucleotides match TRBD1. CDR1 and CDR2 (germline): MNHNY, SVGAGI (reference sequence). Trimming removed 7 bases from V and 6 bases from J; junction bases left unmatched: 12. CDR3 length: 15 amino acids. The chain's CDR3 is CASNPEYRGQDGYTF. CDR3 sequence (DNA): TGTGCCAGCAATCCAGAGTACAGGGGGCAGGATGGCTACACCTTC.

This chain links TRBV6-4 with TRBJ2-3; maybe TRBD1 (6 bases). Trimming shortened V by 10 bases and J by 2 bases, and 16 bases separated the two germline ends. The germline CDR1 and CDR2 sequences are MRHNA and SNTAGT. This CDR3 spans 14 amino acids. CDR3 nucleotide sequence: TGTGCCACCCCGTTAGGGGGATCCACAGATACGCAGTATTTT. Amino acid sequence: CATPLGGSTDTQYF.

This clone was detected only a few times. The J gene is TRBJ2-1, the V gene TRBV3-1 (or the pseudogene TRBV3-2); 12 bases align to TRBD2. The CDR3 has 17 residues. Losses at the gene ends were 3 bases for V and 9 bases for J; bases not matched to a gene: 12. Per germline, CDR1 LGHDT and CDR2 YNNKEL (reference sequence). Here the CDR3 reads CASSHNLAGGPSGEQFF. The CDR3 region has the DNA TGTGCCAGCAGCCACAATCTAGCGGGAGGGCCCTCGGGTGAGCAGTTCTTC.

The genes are TRBV2 and TRBJ2-3, with 11 bases fitting TRBD2. This CDR3 has 14 residues. Per germline, CDR1 SNHLY and CDR2 FYNNEI. V gave up 11 bases and J gave up 7 bases; unmatched junction bases: 11. The CDR3 DNA sequence: TGTGCCGGGACCTTAGCGGGAGGGCTACATACGCAGTATTTT. As protein: CAGTLAGGLHTQYF.

The chain links TRBV18 to TRBJ1-1; maybe TRBD1 (6 bases). Looked up from germline, CDR1 is KGHSH and CDR2 is LQKENI. Trimming removed 1 base from V and 4 bases from J, with 16 bases in between. The CDR3 spans 16 residues. The CDR3 coding sequence is TGTGCCAGCTCACCACTGGGGGCGAATTCGGGCACTGAAGCTTTCTTT. Translation: CASSPLGANSGTEAFF.

V and J are TRBV6-4 and TRBJ2-7, with 9 bases identical to TRBD1. This CDR3 is 14 amino acids long. J lost 3 bases, V lost 8 bases, and 8 bases had no gene match. Germline CDR1 MRHNA, CDR2 SNTAGT. CDR3 coding DNA: TGTGCCAGCGGATACCCGGGACAGGGCTACGAGCAGTACTTC. It codes for CASGYPGQGYEQYF.

The rearrangement uses TRBV5-8 and TRBJ1-1; D is perhaps TRBD1 (6 bases). The germline gives CDR1 SGHTS, CDR2 YDEGEE. The CDR3 length is 13 residues. V lost 6 bases, J lost 1 base, and 10 bases lay in between. The CDR3 region is CASTRQANTEAFF. The CDR3 region has the DNA TGTGCCAGCACCCGACAGGCGAACACTGAAGCTTTCTTT. The full variable domain, rest sourced from reference TRBV5-8 and TRBJ1-1, is EAGVTQSPTHLIKTRGQQATLRCSPISGHTSVYWYQQALGLGLQFLLWYDEGEERNRGNFPPRFSGRQFPNYSSELNVNALELEDSALYLCASTRQANTEAFFGQGTRLTVV.

The V and J genes are TRBV12-3 or TRBV12-4 and TRBJ2-7; D gene unclear. Deletions cut 2 bases from V and 4 bases from J, with 6 bases between. This CDR3 contains 12 residues. CDR3 protein: CASSLSGYEQYF. The CDR3 region has the DNA TGTGCCAGCAGTTTATCCGGGTACGAGCAGTACTTC.

This sequence joins TRBV5-1 and TRBJ2-3; possibly TRBD1 for D (5 bases). CDR1 is SGHRS, CDR2 YFSETQ, per germline. The CDR3 loop spans 14 amino acids. V shed 4 bases and J shed 0 bases, with 9 bases lying between them. Here the CDR3 reads CASSRDRSTDTQYF. Written as DNA, the CDR3 is TGCGCCAGCAGCAGAGACAGAAGCACAGATACGCAGTATTTT.

The rearrangement joins TRBV7-9 to TRBJ1-6; tentatively, D is TRBD1 (5 bases). V was clipped by 8 bases and J by 0 bases, with 14 bases between them. Germline values: CDR1 SEHNR, CDR2 FQNEAQ (reference sequence). This CDR3 has 16 residues. CDR3 loop: CASSPWGSSYNSPLHF. The CDR3 DNA is TGTGCCAGCTCCCCGTGGGGCAGCTCCTATAATTCACCCCTCCACTTT.

V and J are TRBV5-1 and TRBJ1-3; D gene ambiguous. V lost 0 bases to trimming and J lost 0 bases, with 4 bases between them. CDR1 and CDR2 (germline): SGHRS, YFSETQ. This CDR3 spans 14 amino acids. CDR3 nucleotides: TGCGCCAGCAGCTTGGACAGCTCTGGAAACACCATATATTTT. It specifies CASSLDSSGNTIYF. Full variable domain (outside the CDR3, taken from reference TRBV5-1 and TRBJ1-3): KAGVTQTPRYLIKTRGQQVTLSCSPISGHRSVSWYQQTPGQGLQFLFEYFSETQRNKGNFPGRFSGRQFSNSRSEMNVSTLELGDSALYLCASSLDSSGNTIYFGEGSWLTVV.

The CDR3 region is CASSPSPLTPWRDYGYTF. As DNA, the CDR3 is TGTGCCAGCAGTCCGAGCCCTTTAACGCCTTGGAGGGACTATGGCTACACCTTC. The chain is built from TRBV2 and TRBJ1-2; D remains unclear. Germline CDR1 is SNHLY and CDR2 is FYNNEI. CDR3 length: 18 amino acids. The V end lost 5 bases, the J end lost 3 bases, and 25 bases lay between the germline ends.

The gene calls are TRBV28 and TRBJ1-1; TRBD1 matches 7 bases. Germline V CDR1 and CDR2: MDHEN, SYDVKM. There are 13 residues in the CDR3. Trimming at V came to 5 bases and at J to 1 base, leaving 1 base not matched to a gene. CDR3 in amino acids: CASSRTGNTEAFF. CDR3 coding DNA: TGTGCCAGCAGTCGGACAGGGAACACTGAAGCTTTCTTT.

The V and J genes are TRBV5-1 and TRBJ1-4; D gene ambiguous. CDR3 length equals 14 residues. Trimming left V 7 bases short and J 0 bases short, with 10 bases between. Germline V CDR1 and CDR2: SGHRS, YFSETQ. CDR3 bases: TGCGCCAGCGCCTACGGTGCAACTAATGAAAAACTGTTTTTT. Protein product: CASAYGATNEKLFF.

The chain employs TRBV14 and TRBJ2-7, with 9 bases that match TRBD2. This CDR3 has 13 residues. Germline V CDR1 and CDR2: SGHDN, FVKESK. The V segment lost 4 bases and the J segment 7 bases; nucleotides outside the gene matches: 5. The CDR3 spells CASSPRTSAEQYF. The CDR3 DNA sequence: TGTGCCAGCAGCCCCCGGACTAGCGCGGAGCAGTACTTC.

The chain is built from TRBV18 and TRBJ1-1; D is perhaps TRBD1 (5 bases). The germline gives CDR1 KGHSH, CDR2 LQKENI. V was clipped by 4 bases and J by 5 bases, with 17 bases between them. This CDR3 is built from 15 residues. CDR3 sequence (DNA): TGTGCCAGCTCACAAATGACAGTGAGTACGACTGAAGCTTTCTTT. It encodes CASSQMTVSTTEAFF.

The J gene is TRBJ1-1, the V gene TRBV12-3 or TRBV12-4, with unresolved D. The CDR3 is made up of 13 amino acids. The V and J ends lost 3 bases and 0 bases respectively, with 5 bases between them. CDR3 coding DNA: TGTGCCAGCAGTTTTGGCCTGAACACTGAAGCTTTCTTT. It specifies CASSFGLNTEAFF.

The CDR3: CASSEYAGGQTGELFF. CDR3 nucleotide sequence: TGTGCCAGCAGTGAATACGCGGGGGGTCAAACCGGGGAGCTGTTTTTT. This chain links TRBV2 with TRBJ2-2, with 8 positions matching TRBD2. Germline CDR1 and CDR2: SNHLY and FYNNEI. Germline trimming cut 2 bases from V and 5 bases from J; bases unmatched to any gene: 7. The CDR3 loop spans 16 amino acids.

The chain combines TRBV6-5 with TRBJ1-5; maybe TRBD1 (5 bases). The CDR3 contains 12 residues. Trimming pared 2 bases from V and 8 bases from J, leaving 7 bases between. Germline CDR1 reads MNHEY; CDR2 reads SVGAGI. CDR3 sequence reads: CASSYRGEPQHF. CDR3 DNA sequence: TGTGCCAGCAGTTACAGGGGTGAGCCCCAGCATTTT.

This rearrangement joins TRBV18 to TRBJ1-4, with D maybe TRBD1 (6 bases). Trimming pared 1 base from V and 8 bases from J, leaving 11 bases between. The CDR3 is 14 amino acids. CDR1 is KGHSH, CDR2 LQKENI, per germline. The CDR3, as DNA: TGTGCCAGCTCACCACGACAGGTCCTCGAAAAACTGTTTTTT. Amino acid sequence: CASSPRQVLEKLFF. The full variable domain, with the rest looked up from reference TRBV18 and TRBJ1-4, is NAGVMQNPRHLVRRRGQEARLRCSPMKGHSHVYWYRQLPEEGLKFMVYLQKENIIDESGMPKERFSAEFPKEGPSILRIQQVVRGDSAAYFCASSPRQVLEKLFFGSGTQLSVL.

This chain joins TRBV2 and TRBJ2-3; TRBD2 matches at 9 bases. The germline gives CDR1 SNHLY, CDR2 FYNNEI. Trimming at V came to 2 bases and at J to 5 bases, leaving 8 bases not matched to a gene. This CDR3 contains 16 residues. CDR3 region: CASSEKGGRAGDTQYF. In DNA form, the CDR3 reads TGTGCCAGCAGTGAAAAGGGCGGGAGGGCCGGAGATACGCAGTATTTT.

The DNA for the CDR3 is TGTGCCACCCAGGACAGGGTGAATAATTCACCCCTCCACTTT. It encodes CATQDRVNNSPLHF. This chain uses TRBV19 with TRBJ1-6, with 8 bases that match TRBD1. CDR1 is LNHDA and CDR2 is SQIVND in the germline V gene (reference sequence). The V and J ends lost 10 bases and 5 bases, in that order; junction bases with no gene match: 7. The CDR3 contains 14 residues.

J is TRBJ2-2 and V is TRBV15; D perhaps matches TRBD2 (5 bases). Germline values: CDR1 LNHNV, CDR2 YYDKDF (reference sequence). V was trimmed by 3 bases and J by 0 bases, leaving 8 bases between them. This CDR3 region has 15 residues. Here the CDR3 reads CATSREAANTGELFF. Written as DNA, the CDR3 is TGTGCCACCAGCAGGGAGGCAGCGAACACCGGGGAGCTGTTTTTT.

The chain combines TRBV27 with TRBJ2-1, with 9 positions matching TRBD1. This CDR3 has 17 amino acids. Unmatched junction bases numbered 12, after V lost 6 bases and J lost 3 bases. Germline V gene data show CDR1 as MNHEY and CDR2 as SMNVEV (reference sequence). The CDR3 sequence is CASSPPGTGKRYNEQFF. Here the CDR3 DNA reads TGTGCCAGCAGCCCCCCCGGGACAGGGAAACGCTACAATGAGCAGTTCTTC.